Given below is one TCR beta chain in context. Its antigen remains unidentified. Germline values: CDR1 MNHNS, CDR2 SASEGT. CDR3 size: 11 residues. V lost 7 bases to trimming and J lost 5 bases, with 8 bases between them. The data were obtained in a study of shared clonotypes between healthy human individuals. Overall study results and limits: Relative to memory subsets, naive subsets generally showed larger estimated richness. The sole specimen, blood, was sampled, and tissue repertoires likely differ.

An assay was performed, and its level was deep. Libraries were prepared by immunoSEQ multiplex PCR; TCRdb keeps only in-frame clonotypes and omits some of them. The sample contains some 1,400,000 clones, about 96% of which appear only once. This TCR was recovered from a man in his thirties or forties in good health. V gene TRBV6-1 combines with J gene TRBJ2-5; no reliable D call. The material sequenced was naive CD4+ T cells sorted from blood. Subset: CD45RA+ positively selected. CDR3 region: CASTHIETQYF. The CDR3 coding sequence is TGTGCCAGCACTCACATCGAGACCCAGTACTTC.